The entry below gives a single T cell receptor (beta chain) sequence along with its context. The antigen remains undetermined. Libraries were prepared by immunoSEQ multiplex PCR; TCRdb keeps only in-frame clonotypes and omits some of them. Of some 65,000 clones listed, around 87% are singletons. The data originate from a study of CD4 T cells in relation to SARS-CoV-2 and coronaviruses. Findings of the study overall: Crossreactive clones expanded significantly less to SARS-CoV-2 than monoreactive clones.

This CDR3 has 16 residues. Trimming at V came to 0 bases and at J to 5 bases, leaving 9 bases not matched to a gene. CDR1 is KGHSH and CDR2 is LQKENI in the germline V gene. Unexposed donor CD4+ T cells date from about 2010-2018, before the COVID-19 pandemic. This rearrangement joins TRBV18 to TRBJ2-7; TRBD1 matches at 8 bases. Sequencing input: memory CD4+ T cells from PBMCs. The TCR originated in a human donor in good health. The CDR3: CASSPPSGQVSHEQYF. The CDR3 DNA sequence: TGTGCCAGCTCACCACCCTCGGGACAGGTTTCCCACGAGCAGTACTTC. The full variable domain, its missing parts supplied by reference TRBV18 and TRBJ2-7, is NAGVMQNPRHLVRRRGQEARLRCSPMKGHSHVYWYRQLPEEGLKFMVYLQKENIIDESGMPKERFSAEFPKEGPSILRIQQVVRGDSAAYFCASSPPSGQVSHEQYFGPGTRLTVT.